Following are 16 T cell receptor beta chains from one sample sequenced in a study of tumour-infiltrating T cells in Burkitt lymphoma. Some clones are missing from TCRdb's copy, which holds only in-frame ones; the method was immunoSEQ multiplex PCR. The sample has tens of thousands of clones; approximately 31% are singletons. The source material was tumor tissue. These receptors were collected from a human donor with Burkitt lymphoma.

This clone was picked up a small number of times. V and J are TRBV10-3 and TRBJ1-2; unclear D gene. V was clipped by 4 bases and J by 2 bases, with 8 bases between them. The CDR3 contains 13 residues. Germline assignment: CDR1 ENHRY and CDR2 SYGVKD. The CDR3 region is CAISAGVNYGYTF. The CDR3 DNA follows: TGTGCCATCAGTGCCGGGGTCAACTATGGCTACACCTTC.

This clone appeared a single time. CDR3 residues: CASSPARGYGYTF. DNA of the CDR3: TGTGCCAGCTCACCTGCCCGGGGCTATGGCTACACCTTC. The chain couples TRBV18 to TRBJ1-2, with no clear D. V gave up 3 bases and J gave up 4 bases, with 9 bases separating them. This CDR3 is built from 13 residues. Germline V gives CDR1 KGHSH, CDR2 LQKENI.

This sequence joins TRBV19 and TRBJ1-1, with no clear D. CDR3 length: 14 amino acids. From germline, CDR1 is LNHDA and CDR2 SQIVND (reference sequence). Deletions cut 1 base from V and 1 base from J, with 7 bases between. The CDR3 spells CASSIVGRNTEAFF. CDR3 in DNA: TGTGCCAGTAGTATAGTCGGACGGAACACTGAAGCTTTCTTT.

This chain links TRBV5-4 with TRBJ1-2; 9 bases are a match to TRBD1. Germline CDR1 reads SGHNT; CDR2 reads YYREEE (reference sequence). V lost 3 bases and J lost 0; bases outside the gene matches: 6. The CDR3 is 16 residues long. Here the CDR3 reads CASSWTGEEANYGYTF. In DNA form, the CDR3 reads TGTGCCAGCAGCTGGACAGGGGAGGAAGCTAACTATGGCTACACCTTC.

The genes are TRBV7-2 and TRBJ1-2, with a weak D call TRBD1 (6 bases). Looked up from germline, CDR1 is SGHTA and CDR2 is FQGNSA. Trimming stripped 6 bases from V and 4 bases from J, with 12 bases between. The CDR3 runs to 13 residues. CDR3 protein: CASRRTGFYGYTF. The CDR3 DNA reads TGTGCCAGCAGGCGAACAGGGTTCTATGGCTACACCTTC.

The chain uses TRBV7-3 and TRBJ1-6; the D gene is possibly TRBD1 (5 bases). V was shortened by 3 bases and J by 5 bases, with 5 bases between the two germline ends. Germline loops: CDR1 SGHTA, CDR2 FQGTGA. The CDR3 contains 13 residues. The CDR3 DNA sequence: TGTGCCAGCAGCTTGGACAATAATTCACCCCTCCACTTT. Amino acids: CASSLDNNSPLHF.

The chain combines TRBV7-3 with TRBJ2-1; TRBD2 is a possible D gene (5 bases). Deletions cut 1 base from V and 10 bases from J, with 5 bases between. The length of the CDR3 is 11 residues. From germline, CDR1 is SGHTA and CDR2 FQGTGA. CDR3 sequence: CASSLSGEQFF. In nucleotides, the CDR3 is TGTGCCAGCAGCTTAAGCGGGGAGCAGTTCTTC.

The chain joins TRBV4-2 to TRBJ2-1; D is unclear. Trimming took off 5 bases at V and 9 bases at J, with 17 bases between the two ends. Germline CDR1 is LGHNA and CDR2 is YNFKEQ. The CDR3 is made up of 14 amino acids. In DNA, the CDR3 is TGTGCCAGCAGCTCCAGGACGATGGGCGGTGAGCAGTTCTTC. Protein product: CASSSRTMGGEQFF.

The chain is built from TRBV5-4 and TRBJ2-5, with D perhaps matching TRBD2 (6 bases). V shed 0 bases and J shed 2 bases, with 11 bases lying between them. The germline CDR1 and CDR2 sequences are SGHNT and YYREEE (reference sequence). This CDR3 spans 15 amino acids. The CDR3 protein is CASSLVEGQQETQYF. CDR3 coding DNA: TGTGCCAGCAGCTTGGTGGAGGGCCAACAAGAGACCCAGTACTTC.

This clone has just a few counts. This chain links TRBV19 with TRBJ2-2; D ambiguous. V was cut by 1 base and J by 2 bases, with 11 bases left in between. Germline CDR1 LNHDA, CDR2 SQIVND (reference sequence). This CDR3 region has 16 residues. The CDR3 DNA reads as TGTGCCAGTAGTATAGGGGCCTGGCTCAACACCGGGGAGCTGTTTTTT. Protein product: CASSIGAWLNTGELFF.

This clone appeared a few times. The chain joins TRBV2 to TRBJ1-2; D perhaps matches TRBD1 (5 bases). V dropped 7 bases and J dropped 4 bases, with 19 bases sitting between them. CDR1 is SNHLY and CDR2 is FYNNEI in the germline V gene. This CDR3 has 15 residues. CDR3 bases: TGTGCCAGCACAAGGGACGGCGGCATTGGCTATGGCTACACCTTC. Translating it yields CASTRDGGIGYGYTF.

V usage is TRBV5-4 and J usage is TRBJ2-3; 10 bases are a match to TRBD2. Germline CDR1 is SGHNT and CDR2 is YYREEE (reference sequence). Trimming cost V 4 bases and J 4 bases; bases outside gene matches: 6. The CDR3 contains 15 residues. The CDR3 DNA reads TGTGCCAGCAGCCCCCTAGCGGGGGACTCAGATACGCAGTATTTT. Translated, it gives CASSPLAGDSDTQYF.

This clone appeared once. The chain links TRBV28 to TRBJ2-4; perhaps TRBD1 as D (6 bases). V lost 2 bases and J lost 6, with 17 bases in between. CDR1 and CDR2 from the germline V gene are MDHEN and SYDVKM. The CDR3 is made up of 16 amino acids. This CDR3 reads CASSLVGQLGRNIQYF. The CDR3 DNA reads TGTGCCAGCAGTTTAGTAGGACAGCTCGGACGAAACATTCAGTACTTC.

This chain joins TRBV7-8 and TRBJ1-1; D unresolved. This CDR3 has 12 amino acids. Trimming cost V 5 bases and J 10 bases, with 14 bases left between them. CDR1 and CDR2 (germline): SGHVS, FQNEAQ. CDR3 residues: CASSPDHRGAFF. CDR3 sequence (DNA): TGTGCCAGCAGCCCTGACCATCGGGGAGCTTTCTTT.

The CDR3 protein is CASSFPWDSRPTF. CDR3 in DNA: TGTGCCAGCAGCTTTCCCTGGGACAGCCGGCCCACCTTC. The chain links TRBV7-9 to TRBJ1-2; 7 positions agree with TRBD1. V lost 3 bases, J lost 13 bases, and 11 bases stayed unmatched. The CDR3 spans 13 residues. CDR1 is SEHNR, CDR2 FQNEAQ, per germline (reference sequence).

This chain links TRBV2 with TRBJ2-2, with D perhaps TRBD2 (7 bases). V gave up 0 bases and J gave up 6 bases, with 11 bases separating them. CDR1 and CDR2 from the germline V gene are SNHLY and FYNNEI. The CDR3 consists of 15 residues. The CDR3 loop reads CASSEARGGAGELFF. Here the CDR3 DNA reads TGTGCCAGCAGTGAAGCCAGAGGGGGGGCCGGGGAGCTGTTTTTT.